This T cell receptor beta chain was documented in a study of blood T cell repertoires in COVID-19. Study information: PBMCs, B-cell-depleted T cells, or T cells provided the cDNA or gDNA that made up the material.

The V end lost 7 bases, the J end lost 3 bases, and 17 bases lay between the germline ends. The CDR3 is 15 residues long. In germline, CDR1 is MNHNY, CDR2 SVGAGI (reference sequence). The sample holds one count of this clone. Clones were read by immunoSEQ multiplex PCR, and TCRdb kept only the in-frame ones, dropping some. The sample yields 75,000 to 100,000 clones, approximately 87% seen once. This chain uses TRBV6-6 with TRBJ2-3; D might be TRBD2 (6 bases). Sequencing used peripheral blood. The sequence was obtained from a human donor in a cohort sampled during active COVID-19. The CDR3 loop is CASTGRGGGTDTQYF. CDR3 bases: TGTGCCAGCACCGGACGGGGAGGAGGTACAGATACGCAGTATTTT.